This T cell receptor (beta chain) was sequenced during a study of CD8+ T cells in alopecia areata. General study results and limits: Normal skin's resident alphabeta T cells are also sequenced in scalp samples. Higher clonality and more expanded CD8+ clones appeared in lesional than normal scalp. Patients displayed less clarity in TCR sharing than mice, a finding possibly related to HLA.

This clone was picked up a small number of times. What it recognizes is unknown. Sorted populations comprised CD4+ and CD8+ T cells obtained from PBMCs. Following extraction, RNA underwent reverse transcription to cDNA, which served as the sequencing template. TCRdb's copy holds only in-frame clones and misses some; the assay was immunoSEQ multiplex PCR. Of around 97,000 clones listed, around 50% are singletons. Germline CDR1 is MGHDK and CDR2 is SYGVNS. V was shortened by 7 bases and J by 7 bases, with 19 bases between the two germline ends. The CDR3 runs to 14 residues. Source material: CD4+ T cells sorted from blood. The receptor was isolated from a human donor in good health. The rearrangement uses TRBV25-1 and TRBJ1-2, with D possibly matching TRBD1 (5 bases). CDR3 protein: CASTSGSPRGGYTF. The DNA of the CDR3 is TGTGCCAGCACCTCTGGGAGCCCGAGGGGTGGCTACACCTTC.